This TCR beta chain was found in a study of CD8 T cells in Susac syndrome. Findings of the study overall: As the study acknowledged, the number of individuals who were part of its TCR sequencing and HLA analysis was relatively small.

Sequencing of TCR beta was undertaken in CD8+ and CD4+ T cells derived from blood. CD8+ and CD4+ T cells were negatively isolated; TEMRA cells were FACS-enriched. This clonotype was detected once. Its antigen is not identified. With random hexamers, roughly 0.45 to 1 ug RNA was reverse transcribed. An immunoSEQ multiplex PCR generated amplified TCR beta CDR3 products spanning 54 Vbeta and 13 Jbeta. One entry per CDR3 protein results from TCRdb running MiXCR on the immunoSEQ multiplex PCR reads. The sample includes about 160,000 distinct CDR3 sequences, about 93% of them seen just once. Trimming removed 7 bases at V and 5 bases at J, with 13 bases between. From germline, CDR1 is ENHRY and CDR2 SYGVKD. This CDR3 has 13 amino acids.

The receptor comes from a human donor in good health. J is TRBJ2-3 and V is TRBV10-3, with D possibly TRBD1 on 5 matching bases. Sequenced input: CD4+ T cells from PBMCs. CDR3 nucleotides: TGTGCCATCAAGGGGTCCTACTTAGATACGCAGTATTTT. Translated, it gives CAIKGSYLDTQYF.